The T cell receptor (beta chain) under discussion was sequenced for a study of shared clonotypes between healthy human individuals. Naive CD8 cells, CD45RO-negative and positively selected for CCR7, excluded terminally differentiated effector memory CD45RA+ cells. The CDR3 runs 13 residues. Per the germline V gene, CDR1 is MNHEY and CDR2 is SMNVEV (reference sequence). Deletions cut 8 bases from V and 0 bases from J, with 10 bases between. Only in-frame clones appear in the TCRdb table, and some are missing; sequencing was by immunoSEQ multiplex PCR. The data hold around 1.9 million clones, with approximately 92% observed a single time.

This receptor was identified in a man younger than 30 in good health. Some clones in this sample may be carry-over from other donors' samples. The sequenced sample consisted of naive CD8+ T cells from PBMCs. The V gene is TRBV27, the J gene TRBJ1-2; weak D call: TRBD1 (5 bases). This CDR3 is CASQQGPNYGYTF. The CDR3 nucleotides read TGTGCCAGCCAGCAGGGACCTAACTATGGCTACACCTTC.